The rows below give T cell receptor beta chains drawn from one sample of a study of somatic mutations in cytotoxic T cells in rheumatoid arthritis. TCRdb's table, derived via immunoSEQ multiplex PCR, lists solely in-frame clones and lacks some. The sample contains nearly 20,000 clones, roughly 90% of which appear only once. The sequencing sample was made of CD8+ T cells sorted from blood. The origin of the receptors is a man aged 40-50 years in good health. Each CDR3 is given without its conserved first and last residue. The D gene is left open where the match is weak.

TRBV28 | NA | ASSFGETQY
TRBV13 | TRBD2 | ASSPRSGSVRNEQF
TRBV5-4 | NA | ASSLDGLGQGTQY
TRBV4-1 | TRBD1 | ASSQDRTGPEQY
TRBV28 | TRBD1 | ASTGTGTLNEQF
TRBV10-3 | NA | AISAPGNEQF
TRBV28 | TRBD1 | ASSLPMGQPYNSPLH
TRBV27 | TRBD1 | ASSSGTGFGGYT
TRBV28 | NA | ASSLLGRYSNQPQH
TRBV6-6 | NA | ASRDGNTEAF
TRBV4-2 | TRBD2 | ASSQLAGGLSTDTQY
TRBV20-1 | NA | STLANIQY
TRBV5-4 | TRBD2 | ASSLAARGVYEQY
TRBV28 | TRBD2 | ASRRHPGLAGGKYNEQF
TRBV27 | TRBD2 | ASSFHSEWGTSGYEQY
TRBV28 | NA | ASSSYSDRSEAF
TRBV7-9 | NA | ASSLGLGRRTDTQY
TRBV28 | TRBD2 | ASSFGGSYEQY
TRBV27 | NA | ASSLNRVNQPQH
TRBV6-1 | TRBD2 | ASSEGFHRLAGGQF
TRBV29-1 | TRBD2 | SVEGGLAGAAYEQY
TRBV7-2 | NA | ASSLLGAQETQY